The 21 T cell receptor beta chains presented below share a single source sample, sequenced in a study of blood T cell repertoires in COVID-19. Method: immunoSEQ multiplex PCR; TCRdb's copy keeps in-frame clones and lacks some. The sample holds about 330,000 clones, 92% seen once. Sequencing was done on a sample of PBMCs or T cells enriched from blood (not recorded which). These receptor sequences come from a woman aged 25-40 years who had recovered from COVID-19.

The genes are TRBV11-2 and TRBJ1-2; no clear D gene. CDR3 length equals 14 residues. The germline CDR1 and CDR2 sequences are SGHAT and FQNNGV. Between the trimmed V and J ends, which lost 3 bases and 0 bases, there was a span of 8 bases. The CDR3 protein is CASSFGESNYGYTF. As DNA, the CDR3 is TGTGCCAGCAGCTTCGGGGAGTCTAACTATGGCTACACCTTC.

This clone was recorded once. The CDR3 region has the DNA TGCAGTGCTAGTCTACTAGCGGGGCCTGCTGGCACAGATACGCAGTATTTT. It is translated as CSASLLAGPAGTDTQYF. The chain couples TRBV20-1 to TRBJ2-3, with 10 nucleotides matching TRBD2. Per germline, CDR1 DFQATT and CDR2 SNEGSKA (reference sequence). After removal of 3 bases from V and 1 base from J, the junction contained 10 bases not matched to a gene. The CDR3 consists of 17 residues.

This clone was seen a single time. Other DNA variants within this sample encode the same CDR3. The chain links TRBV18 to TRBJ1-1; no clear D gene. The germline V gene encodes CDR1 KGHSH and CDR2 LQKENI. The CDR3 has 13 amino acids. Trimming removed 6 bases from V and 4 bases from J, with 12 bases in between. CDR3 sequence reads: CASSPLAGTEAFF. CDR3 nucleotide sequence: TGTGCCAGCTCCCCCCTCGCCGGCACTGAAGCTTTCTTT.

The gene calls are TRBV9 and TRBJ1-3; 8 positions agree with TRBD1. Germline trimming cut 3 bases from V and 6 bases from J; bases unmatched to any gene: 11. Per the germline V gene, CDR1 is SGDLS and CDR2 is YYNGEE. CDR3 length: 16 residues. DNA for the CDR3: TGTGCCAGCAGCGCCGTTACAGGGGGTAGCGTAAACACCATATATTTT. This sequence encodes CASSAVTGGSVNTIYF.

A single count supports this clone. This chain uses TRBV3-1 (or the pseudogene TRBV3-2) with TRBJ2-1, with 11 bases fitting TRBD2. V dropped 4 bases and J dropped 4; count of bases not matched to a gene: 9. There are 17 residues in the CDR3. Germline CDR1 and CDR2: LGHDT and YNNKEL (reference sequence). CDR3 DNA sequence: TGTGCCAGCAGCCGCCCCCTTATAGCGGGAGGGTACAATGAGCAGTTCTTC. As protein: CASSRPLIAGGYNEQFF.

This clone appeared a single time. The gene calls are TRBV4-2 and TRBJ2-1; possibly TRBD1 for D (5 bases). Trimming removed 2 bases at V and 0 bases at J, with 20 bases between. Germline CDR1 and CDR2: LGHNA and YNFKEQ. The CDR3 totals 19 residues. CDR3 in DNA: TGTGCCAGCAGCCAACATATTGTGGGGCCTCATAGCTCCTACAATGAGCAGTTCTTC. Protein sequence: CASSQHIVGPHSSYNEQFF.

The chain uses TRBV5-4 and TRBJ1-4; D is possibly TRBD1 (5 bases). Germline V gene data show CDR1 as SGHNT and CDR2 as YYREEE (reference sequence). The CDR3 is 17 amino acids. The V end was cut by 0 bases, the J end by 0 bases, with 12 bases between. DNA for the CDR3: TGTGCCAGCAGCTTGGGGGGCCCGGGTCCAACTAATGAAAAACTGTTTTTT. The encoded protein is CASSLGGPGPTNEKLFF.

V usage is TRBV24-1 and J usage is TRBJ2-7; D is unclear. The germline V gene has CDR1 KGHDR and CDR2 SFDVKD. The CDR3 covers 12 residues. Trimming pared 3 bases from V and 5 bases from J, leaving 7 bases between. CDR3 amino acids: CATSDLGHEQYF. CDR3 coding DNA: TGTGCCACCAGTGATCTTGGGCACGAGCAGTACTTC.

CDR3 sequence: CASSLPLAGGRNEQFF. CDR3 sequence (DNA): TGTGCCAGCAGTTTACCCCTAGCGGGAGGTAGAAATGAGCAGTTCTTC. V usage is TRBV28 and J usage is TRBJ2-1, with 11 bases identical to TRBD2. CDR3 length equals 16 residues. J gave up 7 bases and V 2 bases, and 7 bases lay outside the gene matches. The V gene's germline CDR1 is MDHEN and CDR2 SYDVKM. Variable domain in full (rest from reference TRBV28 and TRBJ2-1): DVKVTQSSRYLVKRTGEKVFLECVQDMDHENMFWYRQDPGLGLRLIYFSYDVKMKEKGDIPEGYSVSREKKERFSLILESASTNQTSMYLCASSLPLAGGRNEQFFGPGTRLTVL.

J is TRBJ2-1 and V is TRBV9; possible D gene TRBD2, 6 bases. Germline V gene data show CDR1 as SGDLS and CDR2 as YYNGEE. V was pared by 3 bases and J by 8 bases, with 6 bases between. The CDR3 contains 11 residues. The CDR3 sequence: CASSGGDEQFF. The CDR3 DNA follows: TGTGCCAGCAGCGGGGGGGATGAGCAGTTCTTC. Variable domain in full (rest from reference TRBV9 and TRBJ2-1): DSGVTQTPKHLITATGQRVTLRCSPRSGDLSVYWYQQSLDQGLQFLIQYYNGEERAKGNILERFSAQQFPDLHSELNLSSLELGDSALYFCASSGGDEQFFGPGTRLTVL.

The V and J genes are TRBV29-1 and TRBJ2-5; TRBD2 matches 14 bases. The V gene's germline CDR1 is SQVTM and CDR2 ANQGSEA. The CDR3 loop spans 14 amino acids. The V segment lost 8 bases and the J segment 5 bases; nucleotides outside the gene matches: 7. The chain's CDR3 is CSLGTSGSGETQYF. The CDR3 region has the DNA TGCAGCCTCGGGACTAGCGGGAGTGGGGAGACCCAGTACTTC.

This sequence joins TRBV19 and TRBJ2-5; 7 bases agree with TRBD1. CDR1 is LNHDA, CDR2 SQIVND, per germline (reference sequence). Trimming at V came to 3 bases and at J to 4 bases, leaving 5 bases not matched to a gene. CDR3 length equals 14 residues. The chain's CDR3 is CASSISTGRETQYF. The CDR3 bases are TGTGCCAGTAGTATTTCGACAGGGCGAGAGACCCAGTACTTC.

In nucleotides, the CDR3 is TGTGCCAGCAGTTACTCGATGGTAGCGTACCTTCACACAGATACGCAGTATTTT. Its translation is CASSYSMVAYLHTDTQYF. The chain links TRBV6-2 or TRBV6-3 to TRBJ2-3; D might be TRBD2 (5 bases). Trimming stripped 0 bases from V and 2 bases from J, with 18 bases between. Germline values: CDR1 MNHEY, CDR2 SVGEGT. The CDR3 contains 18 residues.

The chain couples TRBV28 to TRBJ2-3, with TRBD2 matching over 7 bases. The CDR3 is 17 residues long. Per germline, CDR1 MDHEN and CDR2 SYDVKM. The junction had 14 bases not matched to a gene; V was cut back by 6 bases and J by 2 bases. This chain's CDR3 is CASSPSYRGGITDTQYF. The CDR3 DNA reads TGTGCCAGCAGCCCCTCTTATAGGGGAGGGATCACAGATACGCAGTATTTT.

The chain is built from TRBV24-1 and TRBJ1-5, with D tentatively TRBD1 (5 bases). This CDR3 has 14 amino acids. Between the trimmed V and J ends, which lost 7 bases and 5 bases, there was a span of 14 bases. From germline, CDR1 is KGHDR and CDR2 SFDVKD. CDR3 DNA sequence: TGTGCCACCAGCTCGTCACAGGATTATCAGCCCCAGCATTTT. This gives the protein CATSSSQDYQPQHF.

The CDR3 here is CASSQEASRGSTDTQYF. The CDR3 region has the DNA TGTGCCAGCAGCCAAGAAGCATCGCGGGGTAGCACAGATACGCAGTATTTT. The V gene is TRBV4-2, the J gene TRBJ2-3; TRBD2 is a possible D gene (6 bases). In germline, CDR1 is LGHNA, CDR2 YNFKEQ. V gave up 0 bases and J gave up 0 bases, with 13 bases separating them. CDR3 length: 17 amino acids.

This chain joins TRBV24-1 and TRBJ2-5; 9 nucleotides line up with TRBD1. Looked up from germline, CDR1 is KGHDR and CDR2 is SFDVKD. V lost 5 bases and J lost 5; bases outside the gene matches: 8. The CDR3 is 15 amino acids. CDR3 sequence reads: CATSVPGTGLETQYF. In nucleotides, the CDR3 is TGTGCCACCAGTGTTCCCGGGACAGGGTTGGAGACCCAGTACTTC.

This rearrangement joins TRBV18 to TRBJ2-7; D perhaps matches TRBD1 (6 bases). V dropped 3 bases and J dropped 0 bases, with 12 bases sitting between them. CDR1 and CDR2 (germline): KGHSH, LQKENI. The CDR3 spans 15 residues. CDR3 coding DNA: TGTGCCAGCTCACCCTCTGAGGGGGTCTCCTACGAGCAGTACTTC. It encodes CASSPSEGVSYEQYF.

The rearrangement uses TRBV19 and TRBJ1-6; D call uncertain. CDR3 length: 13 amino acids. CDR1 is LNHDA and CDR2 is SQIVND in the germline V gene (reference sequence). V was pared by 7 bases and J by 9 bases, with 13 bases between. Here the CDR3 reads CASNFAGSSPLHF. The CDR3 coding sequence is TGTGCCAGTAACTTCGCGGGGAGTTCACCCCTCCACTTT.

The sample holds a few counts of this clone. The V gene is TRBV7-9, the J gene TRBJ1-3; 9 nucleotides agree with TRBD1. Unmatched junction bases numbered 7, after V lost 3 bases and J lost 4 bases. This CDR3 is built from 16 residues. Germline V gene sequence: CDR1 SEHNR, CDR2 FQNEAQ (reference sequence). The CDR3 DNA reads TGTGCCAGCAGCTTTCAAGGGGGACAGGGAGGAAACACCATATATTTT. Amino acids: CASSFQGGQGGNTIYF.

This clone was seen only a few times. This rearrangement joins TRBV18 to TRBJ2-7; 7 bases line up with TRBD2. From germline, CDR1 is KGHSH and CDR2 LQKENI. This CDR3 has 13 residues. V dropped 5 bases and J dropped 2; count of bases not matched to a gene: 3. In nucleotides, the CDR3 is TGTGCCAGCTCATCTGCGGGGGCCTACGAGCAGTACTTC. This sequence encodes CASSSAGAYEQYF.